This TCR beta chain derives from a study of T cells in narcolepsy. Findings of the study overall: Autoreactive clone sequences were missing from some blood memory CD4+ repertoires.

Produced via immunoSEQ multiplex PCR; TCRdb's table is partial and in-frame only. The sample shows nearly 35,000 clones, over 65% of them seen only once. Germline V gene data show CDR1 as SGHNT and CDR2 as YYREEE (reference sequence). The junction had 10 bases not matched to a gene; V was cut back by 4 bases and J by 8 bases. This CDR3 is 15 amino acids long. This clone has just one count. Its cognate antigen is unknown. The genes are TRBV5-4 and TRBJ2-2; 8 nucleotides align to TRBD2. The TCR was taken from a human donor in good health. Sample: memory (CD45RA-) CD4+ T cells from blood. The CDR3 loop is CASSPWTSLTGELFF. The CDR3 region has the DNA TGTGCCAGCAGCCCCTGGACTAGCTTGACAGGGGAGCTGTTTTTT. Full variable domain (rest looked up from reference TRBV5-4 and TRBJ2-2): ETGVTQSPTHLIKTRGQQVTLRCSSQSGHNTVSWYQQALGQGPQFIFQYYREEENGRGNFPPRFSGLQFPNYSSELNVNALELDDSALYLCASSPWTSLTGELFFGEGSRLTVL.